The sequence of this TCR beta chain was determined in a study of CXCR3-negative and CXCR3-positive naive CD8 T cells. Overall study: The study obtained about 135 million TRB reads, about 1.5 +/- 0.3 million per library. Study outcomes and limitations: Diversity proved comparably high across both naive subsets and much lower in memory CD8+ cells. The naive subsets expressed comparable surface CD5, and the authors inferred TCR strength from TRB CDR3 properties. Memory, not naive, CXCR3-negative and CXCR3-positive cells differed in TRBV-TRBJ usage. A higher hydrophobicity marked the TRB CDR3s of CXCR3-positive naive cells versus CXCR3-negative naive cells.

CDR1 is SGHNT, CDR2 YYREEE, per germline (reference sequence). The CDR3 loop spans 17 amino acids. To note about this clonotype: Its antigen remains unknown.

The authors prepared UMI-labeled TRB cDNA libraries by 5' RACE. Reprocessing the 5' RACE reads, TCRdb reports a single entry for every CDR3 protein and omits DNA. This sample's clone table lists around 88,000 distinct CDR3 sequences. The sequencing input was naive CXCR3+ CD8+ T cells from blood. Subset defined: CD45RO-CCR7+CD27+CD95- naive CD8+ T cells expressing CXCR3 (TNR3+). The receptor was derived from a human donor in good health. Some clones in this sample may be carry-over from other donors' samples. The V and J genes are TRBV5-4 and TRBJ2-6; TCRdb calls TRBD1, which cannot be checked without DNA. The CDR3 region is CASSLQGVVSGANVLTF.